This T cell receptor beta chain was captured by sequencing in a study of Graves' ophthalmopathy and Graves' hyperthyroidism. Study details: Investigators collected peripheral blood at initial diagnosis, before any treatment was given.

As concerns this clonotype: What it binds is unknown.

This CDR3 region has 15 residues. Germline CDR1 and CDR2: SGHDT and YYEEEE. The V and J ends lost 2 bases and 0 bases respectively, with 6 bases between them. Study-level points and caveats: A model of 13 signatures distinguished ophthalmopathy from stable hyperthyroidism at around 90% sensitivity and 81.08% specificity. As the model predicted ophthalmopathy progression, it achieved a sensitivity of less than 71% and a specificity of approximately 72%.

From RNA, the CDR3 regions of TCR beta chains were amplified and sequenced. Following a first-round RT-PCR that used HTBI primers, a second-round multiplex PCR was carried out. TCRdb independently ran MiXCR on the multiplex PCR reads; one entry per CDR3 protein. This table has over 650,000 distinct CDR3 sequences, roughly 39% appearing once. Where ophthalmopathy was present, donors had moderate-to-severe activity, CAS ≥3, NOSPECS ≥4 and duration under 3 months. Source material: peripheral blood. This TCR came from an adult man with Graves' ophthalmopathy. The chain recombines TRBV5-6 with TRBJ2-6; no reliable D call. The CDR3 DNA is TGTGCCAGCAGCTTTCCCCACTCTGGGGCCAACGTCCTGACTTTC. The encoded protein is CASSFPHSGANVLTF. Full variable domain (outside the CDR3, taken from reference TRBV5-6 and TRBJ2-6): DAGVTQSPTHLIKTRGQQVTLRCSPKSGHDTVSWYQQALGQGPQFIFQYYEEEERQRGNFPDRFSGHQFPNYSSELNVNALLLGDSALYLCASSFPHSGANVLTFGAGSRLTVL.